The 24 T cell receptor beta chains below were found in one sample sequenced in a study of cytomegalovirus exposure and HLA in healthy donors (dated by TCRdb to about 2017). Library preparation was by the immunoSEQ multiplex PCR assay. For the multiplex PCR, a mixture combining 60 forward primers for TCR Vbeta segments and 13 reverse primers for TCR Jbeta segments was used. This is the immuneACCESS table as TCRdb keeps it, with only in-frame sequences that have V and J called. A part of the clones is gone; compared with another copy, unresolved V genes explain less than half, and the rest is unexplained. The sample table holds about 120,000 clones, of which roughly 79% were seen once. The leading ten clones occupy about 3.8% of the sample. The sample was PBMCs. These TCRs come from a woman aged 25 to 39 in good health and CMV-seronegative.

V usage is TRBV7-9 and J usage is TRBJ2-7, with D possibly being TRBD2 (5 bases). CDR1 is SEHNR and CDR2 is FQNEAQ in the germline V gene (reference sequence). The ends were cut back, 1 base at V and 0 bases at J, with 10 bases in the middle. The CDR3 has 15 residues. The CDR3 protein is CASSLVGLRSYEQYF. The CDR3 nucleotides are TGTGCCAGCAGCTTAGTTGGACTCCGCTCCTACGAGCAGTACTTC.

The CDR3 loop reads CASSAGSGPEKLFF. The CDR3 DNA reads as TGTGCCAGCAGCGCGGGGTCAGGGCCTGAAAAACTGTTTTTT. The rearrangement links TRBV7-6 to TRBJ1-4; possibly TRBD1 for D (5 bases). Germline lookup yields CDR1 SGHVS and CDR2 FNYEAQ. V lost 5 bases, J lost 7 bases, and 14 bases lay in between. This CDR3 has 14 residues. Together with reference TRBV7-6 and TRBJ1-4, the CDR3 gives the full variable domain: GAGVSQSPRYKVTKRGQDVALRCDPISGHVSLYWYRQALGQGPEFLTYFNYEAQQDKSGLPNDRFSAERPEGSISTLTIQRTEQRDSAMYRCASSAGSGPEKLFFGSGTQLSVL.

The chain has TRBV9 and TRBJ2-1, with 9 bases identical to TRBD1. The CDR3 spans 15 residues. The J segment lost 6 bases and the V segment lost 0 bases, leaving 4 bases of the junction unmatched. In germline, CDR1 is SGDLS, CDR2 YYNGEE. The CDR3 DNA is TGTGCCAGCAGCGTAGTAGACAGGGGGAGCAATGAGCAGTTCTTC. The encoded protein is CASSVVDRGSNEQFF.

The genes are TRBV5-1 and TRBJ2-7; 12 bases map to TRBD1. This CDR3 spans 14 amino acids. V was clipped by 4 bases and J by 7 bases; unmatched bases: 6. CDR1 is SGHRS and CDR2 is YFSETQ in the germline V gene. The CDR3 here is CASSPGQGAGEQYF. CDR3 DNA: TGCGCCAGCAGCCCGGGACAGGGGGCCGGGGAGCAGTACTTC.

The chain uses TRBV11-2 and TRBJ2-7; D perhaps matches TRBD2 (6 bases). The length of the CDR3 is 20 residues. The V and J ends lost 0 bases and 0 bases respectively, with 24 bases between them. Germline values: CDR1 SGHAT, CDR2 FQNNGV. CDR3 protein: CASSLEPPTLVRGSSYEQYF. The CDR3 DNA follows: TGTGCCAGCAGCTTAGAACCACCGACTTTAGTTCGGGGGAGCTCCTACGAGCAGTACTTC.

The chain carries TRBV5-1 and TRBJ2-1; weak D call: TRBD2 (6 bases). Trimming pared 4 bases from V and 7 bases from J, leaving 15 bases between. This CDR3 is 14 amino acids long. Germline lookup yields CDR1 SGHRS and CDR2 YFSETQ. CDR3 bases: TGCGCCAGCAGCCCGGGGCGGAGGGAAAATGAGCAGTTCTTC. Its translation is CASSPGRRENEQFF.

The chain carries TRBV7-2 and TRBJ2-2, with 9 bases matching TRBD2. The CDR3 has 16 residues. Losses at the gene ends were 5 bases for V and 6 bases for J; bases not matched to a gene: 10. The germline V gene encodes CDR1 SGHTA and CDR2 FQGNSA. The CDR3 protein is CASSRRSSGTSGELFF. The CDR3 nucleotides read TGTGCCAGCAGCCGGCGGTCTAGCGGGACTTCCGGGGAGCTGTTTTTT.

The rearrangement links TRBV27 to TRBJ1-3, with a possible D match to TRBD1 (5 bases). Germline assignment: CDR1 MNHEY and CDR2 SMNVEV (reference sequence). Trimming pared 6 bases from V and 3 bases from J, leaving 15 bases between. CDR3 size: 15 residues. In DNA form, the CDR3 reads TGTGCCAGCAGCTGGGCCCCGGGGGTTGGAAACACCATATATTTT. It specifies CASSWAPGVGNTIYF.

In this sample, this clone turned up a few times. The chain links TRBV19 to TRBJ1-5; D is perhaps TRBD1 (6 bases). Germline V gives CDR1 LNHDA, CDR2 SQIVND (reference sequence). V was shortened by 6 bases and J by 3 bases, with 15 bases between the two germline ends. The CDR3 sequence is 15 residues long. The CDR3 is CASRIRGENNQPQHF. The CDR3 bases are TGTGCCAGTAGAATCAGGGGAGAGAACAATCAGCCCCAGCATTTT. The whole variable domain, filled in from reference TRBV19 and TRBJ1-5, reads DGGITQSPKYLFRKEGQNVTLSCEQNLNHDAMYWYRQDPGQGLRLIYYSQIVNDFQKGDIAEGYSVSREKKESFPLTVTSAQKNPTAFYLCASRIRGENNQPQHFGDGTRLSIL.

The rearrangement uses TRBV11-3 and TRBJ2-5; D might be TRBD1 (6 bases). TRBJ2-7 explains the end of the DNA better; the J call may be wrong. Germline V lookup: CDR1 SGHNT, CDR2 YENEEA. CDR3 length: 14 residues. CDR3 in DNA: TGTGCCAGCAGCTTACACAGGGCTCCCTACGAGCAGTACTTC. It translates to CASSLHRAPYEQYF.

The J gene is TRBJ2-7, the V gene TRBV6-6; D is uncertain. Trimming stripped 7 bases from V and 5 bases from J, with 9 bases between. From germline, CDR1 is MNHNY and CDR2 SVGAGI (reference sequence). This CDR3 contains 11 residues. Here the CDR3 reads CASKSVDEQYF. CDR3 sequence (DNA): TGTGCCAGCAAGAGCGTGGACGAGCAGTACTTC.

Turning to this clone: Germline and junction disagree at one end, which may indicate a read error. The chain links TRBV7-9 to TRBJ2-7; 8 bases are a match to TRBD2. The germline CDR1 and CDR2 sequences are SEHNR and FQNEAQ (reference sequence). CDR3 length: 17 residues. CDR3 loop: CSSSASKLAGSSSEQYF. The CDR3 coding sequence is TGTTCCAGCAGCGCGTCTAAGTTAGCGGGAAGCTCCTCCGAGCAGTACTTC.

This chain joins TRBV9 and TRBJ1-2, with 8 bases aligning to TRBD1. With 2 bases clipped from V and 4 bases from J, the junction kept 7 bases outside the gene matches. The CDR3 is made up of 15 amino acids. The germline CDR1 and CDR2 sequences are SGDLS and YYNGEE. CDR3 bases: TGTGCCAGCAGCGTGGCGACCGGGACAGGCTATGGCTACACCTTC. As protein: CASSVATGTGYGYTF.

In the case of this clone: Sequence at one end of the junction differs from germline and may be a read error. This CDR3 reads CSSSGLATNTGELFF. Written as DNA, the CDR3 is TGTTCCAGCAGCGGACTAGCGACTAACACCGGGGAGCTGTTTTTT. This chain uses TRBV7-9 with TRBJ2-2; 9 nucleotides match TRBD2. Looked up from germline, CDR1 is SEHNR and CDR2 is FQNEAQ (reference sequence). CDR3 length: 15 residues.

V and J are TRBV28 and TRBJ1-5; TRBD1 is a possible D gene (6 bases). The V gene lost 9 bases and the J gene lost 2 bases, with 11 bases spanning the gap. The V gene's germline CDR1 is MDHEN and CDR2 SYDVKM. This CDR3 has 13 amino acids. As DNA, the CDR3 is TGTGCCAGTTACAGGGCCGGCAATCAGCCCCAGCATTTT. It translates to CASYRAGNQPQHF.

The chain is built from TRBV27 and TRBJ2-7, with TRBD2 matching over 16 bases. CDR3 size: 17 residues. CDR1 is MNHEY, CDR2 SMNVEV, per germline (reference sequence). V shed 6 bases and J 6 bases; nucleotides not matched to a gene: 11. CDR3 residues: CASRQLGTSGRAGEQYF. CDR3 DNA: TGTGCCAGCAGACAATTAGGGACTAGCGGGAGGGCCGGCGAGCAGTACTTC.

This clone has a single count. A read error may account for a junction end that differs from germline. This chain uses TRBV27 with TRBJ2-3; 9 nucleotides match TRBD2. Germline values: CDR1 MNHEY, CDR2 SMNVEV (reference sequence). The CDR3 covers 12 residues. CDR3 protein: CASSPGLAPTSF. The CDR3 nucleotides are TGTGCCAGCAGCCCGGGACTAGCCCCGACATCTTTT.

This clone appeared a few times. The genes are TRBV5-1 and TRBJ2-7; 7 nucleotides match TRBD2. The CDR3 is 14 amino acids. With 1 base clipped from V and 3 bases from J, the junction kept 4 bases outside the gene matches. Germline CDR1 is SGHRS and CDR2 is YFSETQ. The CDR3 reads CASSLSGLGYEQYF. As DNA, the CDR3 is TGCGCCAGCAGCTTGTCCGGACTAGGCTACGAGCAGTACTTC.

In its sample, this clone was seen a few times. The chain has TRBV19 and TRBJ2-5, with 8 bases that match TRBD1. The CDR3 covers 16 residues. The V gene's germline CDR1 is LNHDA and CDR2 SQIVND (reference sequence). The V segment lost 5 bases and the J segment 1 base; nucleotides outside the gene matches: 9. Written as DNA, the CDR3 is TGTGCCAGTAGTCCGCTTCCGGGACAGGCCCAAGAGACCCAGTACTTC. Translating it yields CASSPLPGQAQETQYF.

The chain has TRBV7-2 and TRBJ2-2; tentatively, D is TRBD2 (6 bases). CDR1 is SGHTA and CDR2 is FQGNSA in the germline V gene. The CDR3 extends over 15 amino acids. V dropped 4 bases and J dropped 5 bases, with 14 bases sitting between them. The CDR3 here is CASSSSIGRTGELFF. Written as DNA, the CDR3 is TGTGCCAGCAGCTCCTCCATCGGGAGAACCGGGGAGCTGTTTTTT.

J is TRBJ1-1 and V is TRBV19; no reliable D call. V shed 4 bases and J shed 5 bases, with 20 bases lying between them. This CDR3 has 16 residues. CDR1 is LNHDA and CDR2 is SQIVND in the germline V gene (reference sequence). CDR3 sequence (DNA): TGTGCCAGTAGTACCCCATGGAAGGAAACGGGAACTGAAGCTTTCTTT. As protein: CASSTPWKETGTEAFF.

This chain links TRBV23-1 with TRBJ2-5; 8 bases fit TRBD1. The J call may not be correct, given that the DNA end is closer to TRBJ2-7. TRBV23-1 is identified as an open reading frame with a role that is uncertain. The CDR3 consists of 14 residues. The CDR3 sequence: CASSLQGAPYEQYF. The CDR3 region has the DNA TGCGCCAGCAGTCTCCAGGGGGCCCCCTACGAGCAGTACTTC.

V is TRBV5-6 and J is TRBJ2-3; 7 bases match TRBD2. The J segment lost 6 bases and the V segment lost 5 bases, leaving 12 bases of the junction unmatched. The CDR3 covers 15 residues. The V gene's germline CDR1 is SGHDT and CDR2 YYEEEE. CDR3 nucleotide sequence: TGTGCCAGCAGGGACGCGGGGAGGGTCATGGATACGCAGTATTTT. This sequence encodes CASRDAGRVMDTQYF.

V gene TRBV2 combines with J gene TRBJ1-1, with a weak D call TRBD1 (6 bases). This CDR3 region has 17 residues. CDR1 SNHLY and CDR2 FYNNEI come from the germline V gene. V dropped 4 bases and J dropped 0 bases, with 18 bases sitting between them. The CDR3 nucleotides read TGTGCCAGCAGTGCCAGGGGCCCCGGGTGGTTGAACACTGAAGCTTTCTTT. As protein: CASSARGPGWLNTEAFF.